Each of the 7 T cell receptor beta chains below was sequenced from the same sample in a study of blood T cell repertoires in COVID-19. Produced via immunoSEQ multiplex PCR; TCRdb's table is partial and in-frame only. This table holds roughly 200,000 clones, approximately 80% found once. The sequenced sample was peripheral blood. The receptors originated from a woman of 80 years or more with active or convalescent COVID-19.

This chain links TRBV3-1 (or the pseudogene TRBV3-2) with TRBJ1-2; 8 bases fit TRBD1. CDR3 size: 14 residues. J was trimmed by 4 bases and V by 6 bases; bases with no gene match: 7. In germline, CDR1 is LGHDT, CDR2 YNNKEL (reference sequence). CDR3 residues: CASSPGGVGYGYTF. The CDR3 DNA sequence: TGTGCCAGCAGTCCAGGGGGCGTAGGCTATGGCTACACCTTC.

The count of this clone is one. The V and J genes are TRBV6-5 and TRBJ2-3; 10 nucleotides agree with TRBD2. The ends lost 2 bases at V and 6 bases at J; junction bases unmatched: 2. CDR3 length: 14 amino acids. The germline gives CDR1 MNHEY, CDR2 SVGAGI. The CDR3 coding sequence is TGTGCCAGCAGTTACGGGACTAGCGTGGATACGCAGTATTTT. Protein: CASSYGTSVDTQYF.

J is TRBJ1-1 and V is TRBV18; D may be TRBD1 (5 bases). Germline CDR1 reads KGHSH; CDR2 reads LQKENI. V was cut by 2 bases and J by 1 base, with 11 bases left in between. This CDR3 contains 15 residues. The CDR3 DNA reads as TGTGCCAGCTCACCAACCGGGGGGACGAACACTGAAGCTTTCTTT. Translation gives CASSPTGGTNTEAFF.

The chain employs TRBV11-3 and TRBJ2-7, with D unclear. This CDR3 has 14 amino acids. Per the germline V gene, CDR1 is SGHNT and CDR2 is YENEEA. V was pared by 5 bases and J by 3 bases, with 14 bases between. CDR3 loop: CASSSYFLHYEQYF. In DNA, the CDR3 is TGTGCCAGCAGCAGTTACTTCCTCCACTACGAGCAGTACTTC.

This rearrangement joins TRBV5-1 to TRBJ2-6, with 11 bases aligning to TRBD1. This CDR3 region has 18 residues. Looked up from germline, CDR1 is SGHRS and CDR2 is YFSETQ. The V segment lost 0 bases and the J segment 2 bases; nucleotides outside the gene matches: 4. CDR3: CASSLGTGGPAGANVLTF. The CDR3 DNA follows: TGCGCCAGCAGCTTGGGGACAGGGGGCCCGGCTGGGGCCAACGTCCTGACTTTC.

The chain combines TRBV7-2 with TRBJ1-2; D gene unclear. The V end was cut by 2 bases, the J end by 0 bases, with 10 bases between. The CDR3 has 15 residues. Germline CDR1 reads SGHTA; CDR2 reads FQGNSA. CDR3 coding DNA: TGTGCCAGCAGCTTAAGACGGGAAGCTAACTATGGCTACACCTTC. It translates to CASSLRREANYGYTF.

The rearrangement links TRBV21-1 to TRBJ2-1; the table calls TRBD2, which could not be checked here. TRBV21-1 is a recognized pseudogene. This CDR3 has 15 amino acids. CDR3 sequence: CASSLSPSSYNEQFF. DNA of the CDR3: TGTGCCAGCAGCCTCAGCCCTAGCAGCTACAATGAGCAGTTCTTC.